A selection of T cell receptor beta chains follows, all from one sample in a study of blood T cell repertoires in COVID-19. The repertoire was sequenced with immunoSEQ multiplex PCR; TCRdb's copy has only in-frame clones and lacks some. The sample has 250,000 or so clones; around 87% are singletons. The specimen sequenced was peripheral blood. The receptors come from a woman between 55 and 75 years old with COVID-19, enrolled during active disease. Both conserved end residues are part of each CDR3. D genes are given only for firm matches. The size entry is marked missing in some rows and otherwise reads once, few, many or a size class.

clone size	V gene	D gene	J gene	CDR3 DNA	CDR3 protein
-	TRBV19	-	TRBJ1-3	TGTGCCAGTAGTATAGGCCAGAGGGGAAACACCATATATTTT	CASSIGQRGNTIYF
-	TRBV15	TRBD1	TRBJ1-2	TGTGCCACCAGCAGAAAAAAGGGACAGGGGGCAGGTGGCTACACCTTC	CATSRKKGQGAGGYTF
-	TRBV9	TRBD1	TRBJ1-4	TGTGCCAGCAGCCCACCGGACAGGGGGCGAAGAGTAGATGAAAAACTGTTTTTT	CASSPPDRGRRVDEKLFF
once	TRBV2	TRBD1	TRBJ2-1	TGTGCCAGTAACCTTTTGGGACAGCACAATGAGCAGTTCTTC	CASNLLGQHNEQFF
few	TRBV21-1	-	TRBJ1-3	TGTGCCAGCAGCACTCAGGTTCTCTCTGGAAACACCATATATTTT	CASSTQVLSGNTIYF
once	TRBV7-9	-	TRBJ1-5	TGTGCCAGCAGTCGGGAGAGCAATCAGCCCCAGCATTTT	CASSRESNQPQHF
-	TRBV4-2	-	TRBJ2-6	TGTGCCAGCAGCCTCAGTCTGGTAAACTCTGGGGCCAACGTCCTGACTTTC	CASSLSLVNSGANVLTF
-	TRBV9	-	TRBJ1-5	TGTGCCAGCAGCGTGGGGACAAACCAGCCCCAGCATTTT	CASSVGTNQPQHF
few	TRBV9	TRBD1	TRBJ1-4	TGTGCCAGCAGCGTAGGGGATACAGGGGGTGAAAAACTGTTTTTT	CASSVGDTGGEKLFF
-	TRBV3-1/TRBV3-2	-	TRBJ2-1	TGTGCCAGCAGCGCACTAGTTAATGAGCAGTTCTTC	CASSALVNEQFF
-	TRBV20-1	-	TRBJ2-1	TGCAGTGCCGCGAGGGGGAATGAGCAGTTCTTC	CSAARGNEQFF
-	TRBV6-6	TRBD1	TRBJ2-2	TGTGCCAGCACTCGGGACAGTTTAAACACCGGGGAGCTGTTTTTT	CASTRDSLNTGELFF
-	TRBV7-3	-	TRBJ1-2	TGTGCCAGCAGCTTATTTCGGGGCTATGGCTACACCTTC	CASSLFRGYGYTF
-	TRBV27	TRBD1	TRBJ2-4	TGTGCCAGCAGTTTATCGACAGGGGGAAAAAACATTCAGTACTTC	CASSLSTGGKNIQYF
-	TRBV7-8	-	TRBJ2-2	TGTGCCAGCAGCCCGCAGGGGACCGGGGAGCTGTTTTTT	CASSPQGTGELFF
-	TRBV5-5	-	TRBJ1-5	TGTGCCAGCAGCTTGGCATATGAAGGAGATCAGCCCCAGCATTTT	CASSLAYEGDQPQHF
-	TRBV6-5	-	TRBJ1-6	TGTGCCAGCAGTATAGCAGGGAATTCACCCCTCCACTTT	CASSIAGNSPLHF
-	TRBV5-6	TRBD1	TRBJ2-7	TGTGCCAGCAGCTTGGGACAGGGGATGAGCGAGCAGTACTTC	CASSLGQGMSEQYF
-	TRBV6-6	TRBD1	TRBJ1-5	TGTGCCAGCAGTTACTGGGACAGGGCTGATCAGCCCCAGCATTTT	CASSYWDRADQPQHF
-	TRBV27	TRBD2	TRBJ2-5	TGTGCCAGCAGTTTCGGGACTAGAGGGGAGACCCAGTACTTC	CASSFGTRGETQYF
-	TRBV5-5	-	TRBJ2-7	TGTGCCAGCAGCTTGGGGACAGTGAGGTCCTACGAGCAGTACTTC	CASSLGTVRSYEQYF
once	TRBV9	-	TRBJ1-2	TGTGCCAGCAGCGTAGGTTCGAGGGTGCACGGCTACACCTTC	CASSVGSRVHGYTF
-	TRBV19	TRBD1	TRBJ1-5	TGTGCCAGTAGTACGGGACTGGGACAGGGGGCTAATCAGCCCCAGCATTTT	CASSTGLGQGANQPQHF
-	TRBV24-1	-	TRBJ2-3	TGTGCCACCAGTGATACAAACAGGGTCGGCACAGATACGCAGTATTTT	CATSDTNRVGTDTQYF
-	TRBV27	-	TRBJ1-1	TGTGCCCAAGCAGGATCGAGGAACACTGAAGCTTTCTTT	CAQAGSRNTEAFF
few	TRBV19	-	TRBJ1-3	TGTGCCAGTAGTATGGGAGGGTCTCTTGGAAACACCATATATTTT	CASSMGGSLGNTIYF
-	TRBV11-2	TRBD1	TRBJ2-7	TGTGCCAGCAGCCCGATGGCTTACAGGGGCCCCTACGAGCAGTACTTC	CASSPMAYRGPYEQYF
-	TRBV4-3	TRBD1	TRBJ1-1	TGCGCCAGCCGCCGGGACAGGGGGACGGACACTGAAGCTTTCTTT	CASRRDRGTDTEAFF
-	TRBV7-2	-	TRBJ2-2	TGTGCCAGCAGCTCCTACGGGAGCACCGGGGAGCTGTTTTTT	CASSSYGSTGELFF
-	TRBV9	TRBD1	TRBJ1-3	TGTGCCAGCAGCACCGCACAGGGGGGCTTTGCCGGAAACACCATATATTTT	CASSTAQGGFAGNTIYF
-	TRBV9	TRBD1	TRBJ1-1	TGTGCCAGCAGCACTCGGACAGGCGCTGAAGCTTTCTTT	CASSTRTGAEAFF
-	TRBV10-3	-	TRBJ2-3	TGTGCCATCAGTGAGGAGGCGGGATCCGGCACAGATACGCAGTATTTT	CAISEEAGSGTDTQYF
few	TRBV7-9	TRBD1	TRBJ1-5	TGTGCCAGCAGCCCGGGACAGGCTGACATTAGCAATCAGCCCCAGCATTTT	CASSPGQADISNQPQHF